One TCR beta chain is described in this entry. This clonotype has at least ten counts. The antigen it recognizes is unknown. Base qualities are not provided; no much larger clone lies one nucleotide away. Data came from an Illumina HiSeq 2500. Quantitative 5'-RACE with molecular barcodes was the method used to prepare the TCR beta libraries. On the authors' methods: A new computational method, built on a probabilistic model of VDJ rearrangement, was used to identify disease-linked TCR variants. The public sequencing data were trimmed at Q25 with fastp and processed into clonotypes with MiXCR by TCRdb, which kept only in-frame beta chains. Rows are combined by CDR3 protein, so each entry shows the most common genes and DNA. These V and J calls originate from TCRdb's pipeline instead of the authors' own analysis. The sample table contains roughly 68,000 distinct CDR3 sequences; only one count was recorded for approximately 6% of them. Around 5% of the sample comes from the top ten.

The source of the sample is a study of CD8 T cells in ankylosing spondylitis (dated by TCRdb to 2016 to 2017). For context, the study as a whole: The study profiled T cell receptor beta repertoires in healthy donors and ankylosing spondylitis patients to find disease-linked TCR variants. In total, the full study cohort was made up of roughly 110 healthy donors and 25 to 30 ankylosing spondylitis patients. Peripheral blood was sampled, and synovial fluid was also collected from ankylosing spondylitis patients.

In the germline V gene, CDR1 corresponds to WSHSY and CDR2 to SAAADI. From the cysteine up to the phenylalanine, the CDR3 has a length of 13 residues. Of the read, only the CDR3 DNA is kept; its 39 bases are in frame from base 1. Trimming costs V 3 bases and J 1 base, and their ends lie 6 bases apart. Synovial fluid samples were matched to blood samples from the same ankylosing spondylitis patients. Overall study outcomes, separate from this receptor: The disease-linked clones showed a CD8+ phenotype and occurred at relatively low frequencies in peripheral blood. Some motif variants had previously been reported in the synovial fluid and blood of reactive arthritis patients, which suggests shared mechanisms of disease initiation. Significant enrichment of the disease-linked clones was reported in matched synovial fluid samples from ankylosing spondylitis patients. A TCR beta motif of several highly homologous amino acid variants appeared characteristic of blood from ankylosing spondylitis patients.

Material: synovial fluid, either unsorted or a sorted T cell fraction (not recorded which). The sequence was collected from a male donor with ankylosing spondylitis. The chain is made from TRBV10-2 and TRBJ1-1; a tentative D call is TRBD1 (5 bases match). CDR3 sequence: CASSETGNTEAFF. DNA sequence: TGCGCCAGCAGTGAAACAGGGAACACTGAAGCTTTCTTT.